This T cell receptor (beta chain) was sequenced during a study of blood T cell repertoires in COVID-19. In the authors' workflow: How many nucleated cells were present was estimated from reference gene primer amplification. TCRdb keeps only in-frame clones here, not all; method: immunoSEQ multiplex PCR. V, J and clone size are taken as reported in that table, and D and trimming were inferred from the DNA itself. This table holds around 270,000 clones, 85% to 90% found once. V trimming: 5 bases; J trimming: 7 bases; junction bases outside the gene matches: 4. Germline lookup yields CDR1 MNHEY and CDR2 SVGAGI. The CDR3 is made up of 14 amino acids.

The clonotype comes from a man aged 40-55 years with acute or convalescent COVID-19. The chain is built from TRBV6-5 and TRBJ1-4, with 10 nucleotides matching TRBD1. Sequenced material: peripheral blood. CDR3 DNA: TGTGCCAGCAGTCGGACAGGGGGGGGTGAAAAACTGTTTTTT. Encoded protein: CASSRTGGGEKLFF.